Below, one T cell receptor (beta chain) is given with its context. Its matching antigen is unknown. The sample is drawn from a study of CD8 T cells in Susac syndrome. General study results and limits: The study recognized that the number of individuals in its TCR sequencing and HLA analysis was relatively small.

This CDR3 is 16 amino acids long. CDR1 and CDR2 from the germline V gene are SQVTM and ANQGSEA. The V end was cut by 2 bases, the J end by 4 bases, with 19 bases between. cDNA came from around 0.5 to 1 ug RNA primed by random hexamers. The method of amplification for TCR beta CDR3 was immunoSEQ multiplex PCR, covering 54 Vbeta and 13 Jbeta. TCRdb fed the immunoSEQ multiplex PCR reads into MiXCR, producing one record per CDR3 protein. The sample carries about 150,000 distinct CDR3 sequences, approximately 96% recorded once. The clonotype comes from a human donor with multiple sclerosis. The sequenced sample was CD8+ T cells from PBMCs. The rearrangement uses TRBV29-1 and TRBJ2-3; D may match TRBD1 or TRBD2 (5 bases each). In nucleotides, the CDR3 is TGCAGCGTTGAATTAACAGGACGGGCGCGGGCAGATACGCAGTATTTT. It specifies CSVELTGRARADTQYF.